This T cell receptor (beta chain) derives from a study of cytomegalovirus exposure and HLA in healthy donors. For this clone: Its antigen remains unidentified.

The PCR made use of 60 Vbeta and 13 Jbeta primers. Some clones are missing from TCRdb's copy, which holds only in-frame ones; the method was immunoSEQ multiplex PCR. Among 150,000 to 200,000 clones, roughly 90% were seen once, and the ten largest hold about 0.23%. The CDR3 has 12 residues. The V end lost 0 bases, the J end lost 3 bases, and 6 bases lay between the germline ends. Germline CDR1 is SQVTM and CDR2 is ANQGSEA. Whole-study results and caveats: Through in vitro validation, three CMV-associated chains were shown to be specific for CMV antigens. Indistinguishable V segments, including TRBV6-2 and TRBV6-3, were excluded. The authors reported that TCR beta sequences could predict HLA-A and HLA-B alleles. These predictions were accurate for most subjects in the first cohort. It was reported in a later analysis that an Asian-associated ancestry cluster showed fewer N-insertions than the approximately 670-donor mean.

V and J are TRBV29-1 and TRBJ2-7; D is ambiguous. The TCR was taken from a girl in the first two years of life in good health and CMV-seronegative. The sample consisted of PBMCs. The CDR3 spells CSVEDSRYEQYF. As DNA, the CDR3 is TGCAGCGTTGAAGATAGCCGCTACGAGCAGTACTTC.